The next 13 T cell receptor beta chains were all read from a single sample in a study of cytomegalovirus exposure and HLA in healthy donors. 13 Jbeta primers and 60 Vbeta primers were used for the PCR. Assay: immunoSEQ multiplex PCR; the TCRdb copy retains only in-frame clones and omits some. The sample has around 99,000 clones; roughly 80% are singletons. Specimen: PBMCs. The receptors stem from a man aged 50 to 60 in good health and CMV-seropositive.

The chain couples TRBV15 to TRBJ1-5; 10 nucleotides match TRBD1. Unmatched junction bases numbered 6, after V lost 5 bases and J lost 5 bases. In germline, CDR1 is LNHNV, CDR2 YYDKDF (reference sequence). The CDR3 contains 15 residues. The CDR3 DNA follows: TGTGCCACCAGCGCCGACAGGGGGCAACATCAGCCCCAGCATTTT. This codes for CATSADRGQHQPQHF.

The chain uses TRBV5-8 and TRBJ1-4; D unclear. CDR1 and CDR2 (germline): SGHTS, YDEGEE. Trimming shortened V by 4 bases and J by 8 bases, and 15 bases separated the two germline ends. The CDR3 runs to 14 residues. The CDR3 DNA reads TGTGCCAGCAGCCCTGTCACGGGAGGGGAAAAACTGTTTTTT. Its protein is CASSPVTGGEKLFF.

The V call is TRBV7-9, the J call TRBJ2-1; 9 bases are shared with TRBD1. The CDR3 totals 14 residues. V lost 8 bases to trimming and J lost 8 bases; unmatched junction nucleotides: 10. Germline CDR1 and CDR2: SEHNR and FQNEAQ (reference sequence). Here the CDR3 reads CASGEQGAIDEQFF. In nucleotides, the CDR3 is TGTGCCAGCGGCGAACAGGGGGCCATCGATGAGCAGTTCTTC.

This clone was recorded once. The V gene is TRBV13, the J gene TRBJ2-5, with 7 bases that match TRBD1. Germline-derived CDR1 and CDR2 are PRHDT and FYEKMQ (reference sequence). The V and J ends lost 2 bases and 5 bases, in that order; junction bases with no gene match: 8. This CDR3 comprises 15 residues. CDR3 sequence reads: CASSLFGQGDETQYF. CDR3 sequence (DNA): TGTGCCAGCAGCTTATTTGGTCAGGGGGATGAGACCCAGTACTTC.

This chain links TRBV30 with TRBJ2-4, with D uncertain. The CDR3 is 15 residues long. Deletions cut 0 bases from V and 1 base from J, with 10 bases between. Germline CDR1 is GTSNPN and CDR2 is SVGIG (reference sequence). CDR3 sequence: CAWSVRARAKNIQYF. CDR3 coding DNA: TGTGCCTGGAGTGTAAGAGCGCGTGCCAAAAACATTCAGTACTTC. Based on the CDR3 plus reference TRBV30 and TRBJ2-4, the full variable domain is SQTIHQWPATLVQPVGSPLSLECTVEGTSNPNLYWYRQAAGRGLQLLFYSVGIGQISSEVPQNLSASRPQDRQFILSSKKLLLSDSGFYLCAWSVRARAKNIQYFGAGTRLSVL.

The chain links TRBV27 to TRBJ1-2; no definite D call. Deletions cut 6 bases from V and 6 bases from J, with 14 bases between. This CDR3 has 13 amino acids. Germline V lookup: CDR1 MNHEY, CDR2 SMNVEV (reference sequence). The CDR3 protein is CASSPVGEDGYTF. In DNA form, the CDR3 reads TGTGCCAGCAGCCCCGTCGGGGAGGATGGCTACACCTTC.

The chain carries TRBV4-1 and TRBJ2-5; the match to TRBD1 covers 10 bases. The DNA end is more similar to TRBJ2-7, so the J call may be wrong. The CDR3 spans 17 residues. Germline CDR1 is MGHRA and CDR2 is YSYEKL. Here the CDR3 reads CASSQGRWGQGSYEQYF. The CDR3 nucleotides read TGCGCCAGCAGCCAAGGGCGGTGGGGACAGGGGTCCTACGAGCAGTACTTC.

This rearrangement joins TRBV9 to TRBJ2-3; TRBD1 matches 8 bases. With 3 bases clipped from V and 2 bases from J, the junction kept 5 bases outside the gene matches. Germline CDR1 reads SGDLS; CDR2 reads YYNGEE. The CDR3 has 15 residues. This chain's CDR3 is CASSGDRLYTDTQYF. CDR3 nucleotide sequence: TGTGCCAGCAGCGGGGACAGGCTTTACACAGATACGCAGTATTTT.

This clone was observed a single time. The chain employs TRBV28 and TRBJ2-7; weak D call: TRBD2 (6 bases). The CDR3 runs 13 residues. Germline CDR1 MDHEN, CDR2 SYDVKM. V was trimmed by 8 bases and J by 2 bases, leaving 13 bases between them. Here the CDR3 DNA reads TGTGCCAGCGGGTTGTCGGGAGCCTACGAGCAGTACTTC. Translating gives CASGLSGAYEQYF.

In nucleotides, the CDR3 is TGCGCCAGCAGCGAGAGGACTAGCGGGGGGGATAGAGAGACCCAGTACTTC. Its translation: CASSERTSGGDRETQYF. The rearrangement joins TRBV5-1 to TRBJ2-5; 15 bases align to TRBD2. The CDR3 runs 17 residues. Germline loops: CDR1 SGHRS, CDR2 YFSETQ. Trimming took 4 bases from V and 4 from J; bases not matched to a gene: 8.

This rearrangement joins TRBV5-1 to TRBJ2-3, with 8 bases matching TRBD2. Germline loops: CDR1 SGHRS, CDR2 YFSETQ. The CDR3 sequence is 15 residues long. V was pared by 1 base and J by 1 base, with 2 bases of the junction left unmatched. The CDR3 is CASSLKTSGTDTQYF. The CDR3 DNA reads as TGCGCCAGCAGCTTGAAGACTAGCGGCACAGATACGCAGTATTTT.

The DNA of the CDR3 is TGTGCCAGCAGTGAATTACCAACAGCCCAAGAGACCCAGTACTTC. Its translation: CASSELPTAQETQYF. The rearrangement links TRBV25-1 to TRBJ2-5; no definite D call. Germline values: CDR1 MGHDK, CDR2 SYGVNS. The CDR3 is 15 amino acids. V was trimmed by 1 base and J by 1 base, leaving 10 bases between them.

The DNA of the CDR3 is TGCGCCAGCAGCTTGGCTTTTCTAGCGGGCTACAATGAGCAGTTCTTC. This encodes CASSLAFLAGYNEQFF. This chain joins TRBV5-1 and TRBJ2-1; 8 bases agree with TRBD2. The CDR3 runs 16 residues. V shed 0 bases and J 3 bases; nucleotides not matched to a gene: 5. Germline V lookup: CDR1 SGHRS, CDR2 YFSETQ.